What follows describes a single TCR beta chain. Its antigen is as yet unknown. Before sequencing, viral peptide pools were used by the ViraFEST assay to expand antigen-specific CD4+ T cells. Investigators separated out CD4+ T cells once around 11 days of culture had passed. Negative nucleocapsid antibody tests before and after vaccination confirmed no previous SARS-CoV-2 infection. Using immunoSEQ multiplex PCR, the repertoire was profiled, and TCRdb retains in-frame clones only, with some absent. The sample records around 25,000 clones, 55% to 75% being singletons. The CDR3 spans 15 residues. CDR1 is SGHRS, CDR2 YFSETQ, per germline. J was trimmed by 1 base and V by 6 bases; bases with no gene match: 9. This sample stems from a study of vaccination effects on CD4 cells after COVID-19. In the study overall: Participants got two doses of BNT162b2 or mRNA-1273 vaccine.

Study conclusions and caveats: In the late period after vaccination, infection- and vaccine-induced clones contracted markedly.

The receptor was isolated from a human donor who received a COVID-19 vaccine. The chain employs TRBV5-1 and TRBJ2-5, with 7 bases aligning to TRBD2. The sequencing here drew on CD4+ T cells from PBMCs cultured with SARS-CoV-2 spike peptides, taken before COVID-19 vaccination. CDR3 sequence (DNA): TGCGCCAGCACCTCTAGCGGAGAGCCCCAAGAGACCCAGTACTTC. It specifies CASTSSGEPQETQYF.